The rows below give T cell receptor beta chains drawn from one sample of a study of cytomegalovirus exposure and HLA in healthy donors. Only in-frame clones appear in the TCRdb table, and some are missing; sequencing was by immunoSEQ multiplex PCR. The sample records 170,000 or so clones, roughly 84% being singletons. What was sequenced was PBMCs. The receptors come from a woman aged 18-29 years in good health and CMV-seropositive. Both conserved end residues are part of each CDR3. D genes are given only for firm matches. Rows may omit the clone size; those that give it use once, few, many or a size class.

d_gene | j_gene | v_gene | abundance | CDR3nt | CDR3aa
TRBD1 | TRBJ1-2 | TRBV27 | few | TGTGCCAGCGGGACTGGACAGGGCGGCGGCTATGGCTACACCTTC | CASGTGQGGGYGYTF
- | TRBJ2-5 | TRBV25-1 | once | TGTGCCAGCAGTGAGCGGCTAGCCGGTCGGGAGACCCAGTACTTC | CASSERLAGRETQYF
- | TRBJ1-2 | TRBV9 | - | TGTGCCAGCAGCCCAACAGATAACTATGGCTACACCTTC | CASSPTDNYGYTF
TRBD1 | TRBJ1-4 | TRBV7-9 | - | TGTGCCAGCAGCACCGGGACAGGGGGCTTGTCTGAAAAACTGTTTTTT | CASSTGTGGLSEKLFF
- | TRBJ2-7 | TRBV5-1 | few | TGCGCCAGCAGCTACTTAGAGGCCCCCCCCGTCCACGAGCAGTACTTC | CASSYLEAPPVHEQYF
- | TRBJ1-5 | TRBV15 | few | TGTGCCACCAGCAGAGATCCTGGGGGGAATCAGCCCCAGCATTTT | CATSRDPGGNQPQHF
TRBD1 | TRBJ1-2 | TRBV6-1 | - | TGTGCCAGCATCGAGGGGGCACTCCTCGGCTACACCTTC | CASIEGALLGYTF
TRBD1 | TRBJ1-1 | TRBV18 | once | TGTGCCAGCTCACCATCCGCCGGGACAGGGTTTGGAGCTTTCTTT | CASSPSAGTGFGAFF
TRBD1 | TRBJ2-7 | TRBV6-1 | - | TGTGCCAGCAGTGCCCCCGACAGGGGGACCTACGAGCAGTACTTC | CASSAPDRGTYEQYF
TRBD2 | TRBJ2-2 | TRBV5-1 | - | TGCGCCAGCAGCTTGGGGAGCGGGGGCCTTATTAACACCGGGGAGCTGTTTTTT | CASSLGSGGLINTGELFF
TRBD2 | TRBJ2-1 | TRBV7-9 | - | TGTGCCAGCAGCTTCCCCGCCCGGGGGGATTTCTACAATGAGCAGTTCTTC | CASSFPARGDFYNEQFF
TRBD1 | TRBJ1-1 | TRBV14 | - | TGTGCCAGCAGCCAATTGACAGGGTGGAACACTGAAGCTTTCTTT | CASSQLTGWNTEAFF
TRBD2 | TRBJ2-1 | TRBV9 | - | TGTGCCAGCACCTTTAGCGGGGGTACCTCCTACAATGAGCAGTTCTTC | CASTFSGGTSYNEQFF
- | TRBJ1-5 | TRBV2 | few | TGTGCCAGCAGTGAAGCGACCAGGGTGAAGCAGCCCCAGCATTTT | CASSEATRVKQPQHF
TRBD1 | TRBJ1-1 | TRBV7-8 | - | TGTGCCAGCAGCTCAAGGTGGGACAGGGGACAGGCTTTCTTT | CASSSRWDRGQAFF
- | TRBJ1-5 | TRBV6-4 | - | TGTGCCAGCAGGGCCCCAGACAGAGAGTATAGCAATCAGCCCCAGCATTTT | CASRAPDREYSNQPQHF
TRBD2 | TRBJ2-3 | TRBV4-2 | - | TGTGCCAGCAGCCAAGGGACCGGGACTAGCGGGGGTCGTAGCACAGATACGCAGTATTTT | CASSQGTGTSGGRSTDTQYF
- | TRBJ1-4 | TRBV6-5 | - | TGTGCCAGCAGTTCTGGAGGGGCAACTAATGAAAAACTGTTTTTT | CASSSGGATNEKLFF
- | TRBJ1-1 | TRBV30 | - | TGTGCCTGGAGTGGAACAGGAACTTTGAACACTGAAGCTTTCTTT | CAWSGTGTLNTEAFF
TRBD1 | TRBJ1-6 | TRBV2 | - | TGTGCCAGCAGTACAGACAGGGGGGCTCCCTTTGGAAATTCACCCCTCCACTTT | CASSTDRGAPFGNSPLHF